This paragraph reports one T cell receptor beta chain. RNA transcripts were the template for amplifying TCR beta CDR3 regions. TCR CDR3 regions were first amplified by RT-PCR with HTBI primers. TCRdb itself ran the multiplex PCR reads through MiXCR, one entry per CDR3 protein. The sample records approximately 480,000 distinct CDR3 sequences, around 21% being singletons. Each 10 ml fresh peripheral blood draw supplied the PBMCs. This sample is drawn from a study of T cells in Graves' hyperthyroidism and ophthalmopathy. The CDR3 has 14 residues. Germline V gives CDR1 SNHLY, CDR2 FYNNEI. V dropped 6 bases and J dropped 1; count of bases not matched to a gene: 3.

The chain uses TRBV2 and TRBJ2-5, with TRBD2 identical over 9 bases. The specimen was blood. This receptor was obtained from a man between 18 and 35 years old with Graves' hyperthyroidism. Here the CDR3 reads CASSVSGSQETQYF. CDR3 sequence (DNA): TGTGCCAGCAGCGTTAGCGGGAGCCAAGAGACCCAGTACTTC.